This TCR beta chain was observed in a study of blood T cell repertoires in COVID-19. For the study at large: COVID-19 samples from acute and convalescent phases originated in the United States, Italy and Spain.

Sequenced by immunoSEQ multiplex PCR; TCRdb stores in-frame clones only, minus some. Among more than 95,000 clones listed, under 90% were seen once. The V gene's germline CDR1 is MNHEY and CDR2 SVGAGI. The CDR3 runs to 12 residues. Germline trimming cut 7 bases from V and 3 bases from J; bases unmatched to any gene: 3. In its sample, this clone was seen a few times. This sequence joins TRBV6-5 and TRBJ2-7; 7 positions agree with TRBD2. The sequence was collected from an elderly man with acute or convalescent COVID-19. Sample: peripheral blood. CDR3 region: CASTWEGYEQYF. The CDR3 region has the DNA TGTGCCAGCACCTGGGAGGGCTACGAGCAGTACTTC.